The 23 T cell receptor beta chains given below trace back to one sample, sequenced in a study of T cells in Graves' hyperthyroidism and ophthalmopathy (dated by TCRdb to the late 2010s). To prepare the library, multiplex PCR was applied. Sequencing relied on an Illumina HiSeq 2000. TCR beta CDR3 regions were amplified from RNA transcripts. For the first round of RT-PCR on the TCR CDR3, the HTBI primer set was used together with the Qiagen OneStep RT-PCR kit. TCRdb handled the public reads itself, with Q25 trimming in fastp and clone calling in MiXCR, and kept productive beta chains. When rows share a CDR3 protein, they turn into one entry using the most common DNA and genes. This sample holds about 560,000 distinct CDR3 sequences; around 15% were observed only once. The ten most abundant clones make up 14% of the sample. The sequenced material came from blood. Source of these receptors: a woman aged 40 to 50 with Graves' hyperthyroidism.

This clonotype was counted only a few times. This may stem from a read error, because a much larger clone lies one nucleotide away. CDR3 amino acids: CSVRSAGVAETQYF. The CDR3 DNA reads TGCAGTGTCCGATCCGCGGGAGTCGCAGAGACCCAGTACTTC. The chain combines TRBV20-1 with TRBJ2-5; 7 nucleotides line up with TRBD2. Germline trimming cut 7 bases from V and 4 bases from J; bases unmatched to any gene: 12. The V gene's germline CDR1 is DFQATT and CDR2 SNEGSKA (reference sequence). This CDR3 has 14 residues.

The chain uses TRBV4-1 and TRBJ2-1; D is possibly TRBD1 or TRBD2 (5 bases each). CDR1 and CDR2 from the germline V gene are MGHRA and YSYEKL. V lost 0 bases to trimming and J lost 9 bases, with 12 bases between them. This CDR3 has 14 amino acids. Written as DNA, the CDR3 is TGCGCCAGCAGCCAAGATTGGGGGTTCGCTGAGCAGTTCTTC. This codes for CASSQDWGFAEQFF.

This clonotype occurred many times. The rearrangement links TRBV5-8 to TRBJ1-5, with a tentative D call TRBD1 (5 bases). This CDR3 comprises 14 residues. The germline V gene encodes CDR1 SGHTS and CDR2 YDEGEE. Here the CDR3 reads CATQGAGGNQPQHF. CDR3 bases: TGTGCAACGCAGGGAGCGGGGGGGAATCAGCCCCAGCATTTT.

In its sample, this clonotype was seen many times. The V gene is TRBV7-9, the J gene TRBJ2-7; TRBD1 might be the D (6 bases). Trimming removed 1 base at V and 5 bases at J, with 9 bases between. Germline CDR1 reads SEHNR; CDR2 reads FQNEAQ (reference sequence). CDR3 length: 13 amino acids. CDR3 in amino acids: CASSLDRVNEQYF. CDR3 sequence (DNA): TGTGCCAGCAGCTTAGACAGGGTGAACGAGCAGTACTTC.

A few counts support this clonotype. A read error is likely, as this CDR3 ends without the conserved phenylalanine or tryptophan. The chain joins TRBV28 to TRBJ2-7; D is possibly TRBD1 (6 bases). The germline V gene has CDR1 MDHEN and CDR2 SYDVKM. The CDR3 runs 14 residues. V was pared by 6 bases and J by 3 bases, with 15 bases between. This CDR3 is CASRPPGDVYEQYS. For the CDR3, the DNA is TGTGCCAGCAGGCCTCCAGGGGACGTCTACGAGCAGTACTCC.

The sample holds many counts of this clonotype. The V and J genes are TRBV3-1 and TRBJ2-2; D remains unclear. This CDR3 has 14 residues. The germline V gene has CDR1 LGHDT and CDR2 YNNKEL (reference sequence). Between the trimmed V and J ends, which lost 4 bases and 6 bases, there was a span of 12 bases. The DNA of the CDR3 is TGTGCCAGCAGCCTTTTTCAGGACGCCGGGGAGCTGTTTTTT. Its protein product is CASSLFQDAGELFF. The full variable domain, rest sourced from reference TRBV3-1 and TRBJ2-2, is DTAVSQTPKYLVTQMGNDKSIKCEQNLGHDTMYWYKQDSKKFLKIMFSYNNKELIINETVPNRFSPKSPDKAHLNLHINSLELGDSAVYFCASSLFQDAGELFFGEGSRLTVL.

The rearrangement joins TRBV29-1 to TRBJ2-1; D uncertain. The CDR3 is 15 amino acids. The V end lost 6 bases, the J end lost 0 bases, and 15 bases lay between the germline ends. CDR1 SQVTM and CDR2 ANQGSEA come from the germline V gene. The CDR3 reads CSVDQWSPSYNEQFF. In DNA, the CDR3 is TGCAGCGTCGACCAGTGGAGCCCCTCCTACAATGAGCAGTTCTTC.

There are a few counts of this clonotype. The chain recombines TRBV5-1 with TRBJ2-7; perhaps TRBD2 as D (5 bases). The CDR3 spans 15 residues. From germline, CDR1 is SGHRS and CDR2 YFSETQ. V was clipped by 3 bases and J by 2 bases, with 15 bases between them. CDR3 sequence (DNA): TGCGCCAGCAGCTCTTCGCCGGGATCCACCTACGAGCAGTACTTC. This codes for CASSSSPGSTYEQYF.

This clonotype was counted a few times. The chain couples TRBV5-4 to TRBJ2-5, with 8 positions matching TRBD2. The V segment lost 0 bases and the J segment 2 bases; nucleotides outside the gene matches: 6. The CDR3 sequence is 16 residues long. Germline V gene sequence: CDR1 SGHNT, CDR2 YYREEE (reference sequence). This CDR3 reads CASSLAGGGLQETQYF. CDR3 coding DNA: TGTGCCAGCAGCTTGGCCGGGGGGGGTCTTCAAGAGACCCAGTACTTC.

The CDR3 here is CSVAEGALGYGYTF. The CDR3 DNA reads as TGCAGCGTTGCTGAGGGGGCCCTTGGGTATGGCTACACCTTC. This chain links TRBV29-1 with TRBJ1-2, with TRBD1 matching 7 bases. Germline trimming cut 4 bases from V and 5 bases from J; bases unmatched to any gene: 10. This CDR3 contains 14 residues. CDR1 and CDR2 (germline): SQVTM, ANQGSEA.

The rearrangement links TRBV3-1 to TRBJ1-1; the match to TRBD1 covers 10 bases. The length of the CDR3 is 15 residues. V gave up 4 bases and J gave up 4 bases; unmatched junction bases: 6. Germline V gives CDR1 LGHDT, CDR2 YNNKEL (reference sequence). CDR3 residues: CASSRGTGEGTEAFF. The CDR3 DNA reads as TGTGCCAGCAGCCGAGGGACAGGGGAAGGCACTGAAGCTTTCTTT.

CDR3 residues: CASRGLLLETQYF. CDR3 bases: TGTGCCAGCAGGGGACTGTTGTTAGAGACCCAGTACTTC. The chain couples TRBV27 to TRBJ2-5; TRBD2 is a possible D gene (6 bases). Trimming took off 6 bases at V and 4 bases at J, with 12 bases between the two ends. Looked up from germline, CDR1 is MNHEY and CDR2 is SMNVEV (reference sequence). The CDR3 contains 13 residues.

This chain uses TRBV28 with TRBJ1-5, with D uncertain. Germline loops: CDR1 MDHEN, CDR2 SYDVKM. Trimming pared 5 bases from V and 8 bases from J, leaving 13 bases between. This CDR3 is 13 amino acids long. CDR3 sequence reads: CASSPLRREPQHF. The CDR3 nucleotides are TGTGCCAGCAGTCCCCTTAGGCGCGAGCCCCAGCATTTT. Based on the CDR3 plus reference TRBV28 and TRBJ1-5, the full variable domain is DVKVTQSSRYLVKRTGEKVFLECVQDMDHENMFWYRQDPGLGLRLIYFSYDVKMKEKGDIPEGYSVSREKKERFSLILESASTNQTSMYLCASSPLRREPQHFGDGTRLSIL.

This clonotype occurred a few times. The rearrangement joins TRBV14 to TRBJ2-5; D is possibly TRBD2 (6 bases). The germline V gene encodes CDR1 SGHDN and CDR2 FVKESK. The CDR3 has 13 amino acids. V lost 2 bases, J lost 5 bases, and 9 bases lay in between. The CDR3 spells CASSQKRGETQYF. DNA for the CDR3: TGTGCCAGCAGCCAAAAACGGGGGGAGACCCAGTACTTC.

The chain is built from TRBV7-8 and TRBJ1-1; D might be TRBD1 (5 bases). The CDR3 sequence is 14 residues long. V gave up 1 base and J gave up 4 bases, with 10 bases separating them. Germline V gene sequence: CDR1 SGHVS, CDR2 FQNEAQ. The CDR3: CASSLERGITEAFF. In nucleotides, the CDR3 is TGTGCCAGCAGCTTAGAACGGGGGATCACTGAAGCTTTCTTT.

This clonotype was seen a handful of times. This chain links TRBV4-1 with TRBJ2-7; 7 bases match TRBD1. This CDR3 is 13 amino acids long. Germline CDR1 MGHRA, CDR2 YSYEKL. V gave up 3 bases and J gave up 5 bases; unmatched junction bases: 4. The CDR3 nucleotides read TGCGCCAGCAGCCAGACAGGGTCCCACGAGCAGTACTTC. It codes for CASSQTGSHEQYF.

This clonotype has more than one count but fewer than ten. Here the CDR3 reads CSVEDLEFRAGGGYGYTF. CDR3 nucleotides: TGCAGCGTTGAAGATCTCGAGTTCAGGGCGGGGGGGGGCTATGGCTACACCTTC. V gene TRBV29-1 combines with J gene TRBJ1-2, with a tentative D call TRBD1 (5 bases). The CDR3 totals 18 residues. CDR1 and CDR2 (germline): SQVTM, ANQGSEA. Trimming left V 0 bases short and J 4 bases short, with 24 bases between.

The rearrangement uses TRBV27 and TRBJ1-6; the D gene is possibly TRBD1 (5 bases). V was pared by 11 bases and J by 2 bases, with 16 bases between. This CDR3 is built from 15 residues. Germline V gene lookup returns CDR1 MNHEY and CDR2 SMNVEV (reference sequence). CDR3 region: CAGSRGDAYNSPLHF. DNA of the CDR3: TGTGCCGGATCCCGGGGGGATGCCTATAATTCACCCCTCCACTTT.

This chain links TRBV27 with TRBJ2-7; D ambiguous. The germline gives CDR1 MNHEY, CDR2 SMNVEV (reference sequence). This CDR3 has 12 residues. V was trimmed by 2 bases and J by 6 bases, leaving 8 bases between them. CDR3 bases: TGTGCCAGCAGTTTAATGGCAGGCGAGCAGTACTTC. As protein: CASSLMAGEQYF.

Regarding this clonotype: Given a much more abundant clone one base away, this may be a read error. The chain combines TRBV6-1 with TRBJ2-2, with D unresolved. This CDR3 is 14 amino acids long. Germline lookup yields CDR1 MNHNS and CDR2 SASEGT. Trimming took 7 bases from V and 5 from J, leaving 14 bases between them. The CDR3 reads CASMMARGTGELFF. CDR3 coding DNA: TGTGCCAGCATGATGGCCCGCGGTACCGGGGAGCTGTTTTTT.

This clonotype was detected a few times. The chain recombines TRBV5-1 with TRBJ2-3; the D gene is possibly TRBD2 (6 bases). The ends were cut back, 4 bases at V and 0 bases at J, with 12 bases in the middle. The CDR3 is 15 amino acids. Germline loops: CDR1 SGHRS, CDR2 YFSETQ. The CDR3 nucleotides read TGCGCCAGCAGCGCGGTGGGGACTAGCACAGATACGCAGTATTTT. Its protein is CASSAVGTSTDTQYF.

The V gene is TRBV7-6, the J gene TRBJ2-7; 8 nucleotides align to TRBD2. The J segment lost 5 bases and the V segment lost 5 bases, leaving 14 bases of the junction unmatched. Per germline, CDR1 SGHVS and CDR2 FNYEAQ. The CDR3 runs to 16 residues. CDR3 loop: CASSLTPGTSTHEQYF. CDR3 bases: TGTGCCAGCAGCCTAACACCCGGGACTAGTACCCACGAGCAGTACTTC.

This clonotype occurred many times. The chain is built from TRBV5-1 and TRBJ2-7, with a weak D call TRBD2 (6 bases). The germline V and J ends were trimmed by 1 base and 2 bases, with 16 bases remaining between them. Germline V gene lookup returns CDR1 SGHRS and CDR2 YFSETQ. This CDR3 contains 16 residues. The CDR3 nucleotides are TGCGCCAGCAGCTTGAGAGCGGGCGGGTCAACCTACGAGCAGTACTTC. As protein: CASSLRAGGSTYEQYF.